This is a list of T cell receptor beta chains from one sample in a study of patients and donors after allogeneic stem cell transplantation. TCRdb fed the RT-PCR reads into MiXCR, producing one record per CDR3 protein. The sample has fewer than 500,000 distinct CDR3 sequences; 16% are singletons. The sequencing sample was made of blood, either unsorted or a sorted T cell fraction (not recorded which). The receptors come from a human donor who was either an allogeneic HSCT recipient or a stem cell or donor lymphocyte infusion donor (not recorded which). It is not recorded whose cells these are; they may come from a transplant donor. Each CDR3 is given with its conserved first and last residue.

CDR3 length,J gene,V gene,CDR3 protein
13,TRBJ1-6,TRBV9,CASGEETNSPLHF
13,TRBJ2-5,TRBV7-9,CASSLAGSKTQYF
15,TRBJ2-5,TRBV5-1,CASSLGPSGQETQYF
15,TRBJ2-1,TRBV7-9,CASSSPTGTYNEQFF
13,TRBJ2-5,TRBV20-1,CSASDRYRETQYF
16,TRBJ1-4,TRBV6-2/TRBV6-3,CASRDGTGGAGEKLFF
13,TRBJ2-7,TRBV20-1,CSARGQKGLEQYF
20,TRBJ2-1,TRBV7-8,CASSLVPGTSGSHRSNEQFF
16,TRBJ2-2,TRBV7-6,CASSWLAGTNTGELFF
14,TRBJ2-2,TRBV7-9,CASSFRPNTGELFF
14,TRBJ1-5,TRBV10-3,CAISDRQRGQPQHF
16,TRBJ2-3,TRBV5-1,CASSLGLAVSTDTQYF
14,TRBJ1-1,TRBV10-3,CAIGVLGGNTEAFF
11,TRBJ2-5,TRBV6-6,CASLLKETQYF
13,TRBJ2-2,TRBV30,CAWSPGSTGELFF
15,TRBJ1-1,TRBV19,CASSTSGQGYTEAFF
14,TRBJ1-5,TRBV9,CASSVGGSNQPQHF
13,TRBJ2-7,TRBV7-8,CASSRTENYEQYF
16,TRBJ1-2,TRBV14,CASSPKRTGGDYGYTF
16,TRBJ2-1,TRBV21-1,CASSRLVAVPYNEQFF
12,TRBJ2-5,TRBV4-2,CASSHFGETQYF
16,TRBJ2-3,TRBV3-1,CASSQGRTSGGDTQYF